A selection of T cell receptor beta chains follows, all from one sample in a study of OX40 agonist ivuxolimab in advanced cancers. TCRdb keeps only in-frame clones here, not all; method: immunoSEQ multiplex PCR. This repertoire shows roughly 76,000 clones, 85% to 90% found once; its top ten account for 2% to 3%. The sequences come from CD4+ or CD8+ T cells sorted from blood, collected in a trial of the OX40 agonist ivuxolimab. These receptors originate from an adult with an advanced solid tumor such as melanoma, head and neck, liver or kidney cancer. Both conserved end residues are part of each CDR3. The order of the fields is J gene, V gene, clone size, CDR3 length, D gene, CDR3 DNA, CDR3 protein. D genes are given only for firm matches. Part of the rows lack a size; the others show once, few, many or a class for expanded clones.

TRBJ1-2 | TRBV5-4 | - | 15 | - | TGTGCCAGCAGCTTGGGGGGGCAGAATAACTATGGCTACACCTTC | CASSLGGQNNYGYTF
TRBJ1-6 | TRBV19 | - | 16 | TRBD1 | TGTGCCAGTAGTCCCCCTCGGACAGGGGGGAATTCACCCCTCCACTTT | CASSPPRTGGNSPLHF
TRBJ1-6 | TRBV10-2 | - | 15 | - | TGCGCCAGCAGTGAGTCCGGCCGGGGGCAGTCACCCCTCCACTTT | CASSESGRGQSPLHF
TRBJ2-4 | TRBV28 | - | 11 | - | TGTGCCAGCACCGCGAGGAACATTCAGTACTTC | CASTARNIQYF
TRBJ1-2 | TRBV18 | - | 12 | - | TGTGCCAGCTCACCACGAGGCAGAGGCTACACCTTC | CASSPRGRGYTF
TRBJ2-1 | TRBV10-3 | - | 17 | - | TGTGCCACAACCGGGGTCCAGGGTCCCGACTCCTACAATGAGCAGTTCTTC | CATTGVQGPDSYNEQFF
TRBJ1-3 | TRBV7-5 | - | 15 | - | TGTGTCAGAAGCTTAGGTTGGAGGGGTGGACACACCATATATTTT | CVRSLGWRGGHTIYF
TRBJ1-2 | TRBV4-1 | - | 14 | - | TGCGCCAGCAGCATCGGGGCAGGGTGGTATGGCTACACCTTC | CASSIGAGWYGYTF
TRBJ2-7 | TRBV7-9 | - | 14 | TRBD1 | TGTGCCAGCAGTCGCCCGGGACAGGGCGACGAGCAGTACTTC | CASSRPGQGDEQYF
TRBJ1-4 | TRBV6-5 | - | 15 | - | TGTGCCAGCAGTTACAATCAGGGGACTAATGAAAAACTGTTTTTT | CASSYNQGTNEKLFF
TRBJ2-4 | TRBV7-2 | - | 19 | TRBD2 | TGTGCCAGCAGTCTTAGCGCTAGCGGGGGGGCCTTAGCCAAAAACATTCAGTACTTC | CASSLSASGGALAKNIQYF
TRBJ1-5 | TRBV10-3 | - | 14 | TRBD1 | TGTGCCATCAGTGAGACCGGGACAGGGAAGCCCCAGCATTTT | CAISETGTGKPQHF
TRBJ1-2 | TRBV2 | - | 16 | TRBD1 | TGTGCCAGCAGTTTTCCCCCGACAGGGGGTGGCTATGGCTACACCTTC | CASSFPPTGGGYGYTF
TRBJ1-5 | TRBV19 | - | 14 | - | TGTGCCAGTAGTATGACGAGTAGCAATCAGCCCCAGCATTTT | CASSMTSSNQPQHF
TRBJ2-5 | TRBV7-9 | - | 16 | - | TGTGCCAGCAGCTCACAAGATGGGGGGCCCCAAGAGACCCAGTACTTC | CASSSQDGGPQETQYF
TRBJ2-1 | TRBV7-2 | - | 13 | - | TGTGCCAGCCGACAAATAGTGAACAATGAGCAGTTCTTC | CASRQIVNNEQFF
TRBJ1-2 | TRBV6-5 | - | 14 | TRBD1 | TGTGCCAGCAGTTACGGAGGGACAGACTATGGCTACACCTTC | CASSYGGTDYGYTF
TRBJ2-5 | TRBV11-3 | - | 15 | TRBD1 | TGTGCCAGCAGCCACCGACAGGGGGGTGGGGAGACCCAGTACTTC | CASSHRQGGGETQYF
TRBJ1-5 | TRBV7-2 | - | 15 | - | TGTGCCAGCAGCCCCCGAGCGTTTAGCAATCAGCCCCAGCATTTT | CASSPRAFSNQPQHF
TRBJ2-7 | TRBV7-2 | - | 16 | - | TGTGCCAGCAGCTCCGGTGGGTCAGGTCTTCTCTACGAGCAGTACTTC | CASSSGGSGLLYEQYF
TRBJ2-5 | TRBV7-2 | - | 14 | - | TGTGCCAGCAGCTTAGGGCAGCACCAAGAGACCCAGTACTTC | CASSLGQHQETQYF
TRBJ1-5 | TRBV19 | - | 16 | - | TGTGCCAGTAGTACCGCTCGGGCAGGGGTGGATCAGCCCCAGCATTTT | CASSTARAGVDQPQHF
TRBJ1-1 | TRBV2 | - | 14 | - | TGTGCCAGCAGGCCTTCAGGGAAGTCCACTGAAGCTTTCTTT | CASRPSGKSTEAFF
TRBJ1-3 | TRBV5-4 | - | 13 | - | TGTGCCAGCAGCTCCTGGACTGGAAACACCATATATTTT | CASSSWTGNTIYF
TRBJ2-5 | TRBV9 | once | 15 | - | TGTGCCAGCAGCCCCCTCGGGACCTCCGGAGAGACCCAGTACTTC | CASSPLGTSGETQYF
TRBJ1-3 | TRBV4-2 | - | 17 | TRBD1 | TGTGCCAGCAGCCATGCCGACAGGGAAGACTCTGGAAACACCATATATTTT | CASSHADREDSGNTIYF
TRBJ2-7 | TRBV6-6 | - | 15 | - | TGTGCCAGCAGTTACCTCTCGGGATCGGACTACGAGCAGTACTTC | CASSYLSGSDYEQYF
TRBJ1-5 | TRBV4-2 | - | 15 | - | TGTGCCAGCAGTCAGGGTGGCCTAAGGGATCAGCCCCAGCATTTT | CASSQGGLRDQPQHF
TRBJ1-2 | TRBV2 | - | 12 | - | TGTGCCAGCAATCAGGGGAACTATGGCTACACCTTC | CASNQGNYGYTF
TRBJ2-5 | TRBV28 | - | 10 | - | TGTGCCAGCAGCCGAGAGACCCAGTACTTC | CASSRETQYF
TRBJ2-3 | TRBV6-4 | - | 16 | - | TGTGCCAGCAGTGACTCCCCTAGGGACAACACAGATACGCAGTATTTT | CASSDSPRDNTDTQYF
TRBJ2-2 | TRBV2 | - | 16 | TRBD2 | TGTGCCAGCAGTGTCGGACTAGCCCTGAACACCGGGGAGCTGTTTTTT | CASSVGLALNTGELFF
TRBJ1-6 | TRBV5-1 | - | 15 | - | TGCGCCAGCAGCCCCGGGACCCCGGATGGTTCACCCCTCCACTTT | CASSPGTPDGSPLHF
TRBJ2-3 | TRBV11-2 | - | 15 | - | TGTGCCAGCAGCTTAGACCTCCAGGTTACAGATACGCAGTATTTT | CASSLDLQVTDTQYF
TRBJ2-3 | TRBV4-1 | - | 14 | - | TGCGCCAGCAGCCAAGATCTTCGCGAGGGTACGCAGTATTTT | CASSQDLREGTQYF
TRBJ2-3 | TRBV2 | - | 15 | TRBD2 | TGTGCCAGCAGTGGCCTTAGCGGGACCACAGATACGCAGTATTTT | CASSGLSGTTDTQYF
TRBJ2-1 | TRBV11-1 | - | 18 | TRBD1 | TGTGCCAGCAGCTTAGTGGTGACCTCCGGGACAGGGGGCAATGAGCAGTTCTTC | CASSLVVTSGTGGNEQFF
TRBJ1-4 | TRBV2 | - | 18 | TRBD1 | TGTGCCAGCAGCCCGGGACAGGGAACCCCTCTTTTTCACGAAAAACTGTTTTTT | CASSPGQGTPLFHEKLFF
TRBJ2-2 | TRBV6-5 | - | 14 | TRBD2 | TGTGCCAGTCCGACTAGCGGGGCTGACGGGGAGCTGTTTTTT | CASPTSGADGELFF
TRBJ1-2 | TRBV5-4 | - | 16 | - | TGTGCCAGCAGCTTGGCCTTTATGGACAGTTCTTGGGGCTACACCTTC | CASSLAFMDSSWGYTF
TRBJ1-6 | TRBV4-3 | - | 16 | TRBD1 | TGCGCCAGCAGCCATGTCGAGGGGGCAGGGAATTCACCCCTCCACTTT | CASSHVEGAGNSPLHF
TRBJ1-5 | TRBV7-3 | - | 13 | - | TGTGCCAGCAGCTTAGCCCACAATCAGCCCCAGCATTTT | CASSLAHNQPQHF
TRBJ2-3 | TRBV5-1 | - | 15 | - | TGCGCCAGCAGCTTGGCGTACCTCACCACAGATACGCAGTATTTT | CASSLAYLTTDTQYF
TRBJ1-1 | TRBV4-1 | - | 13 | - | TGCGCCAGCAGCCAGGGGCGGAACACTGAAGCTTTCTTT | CASSQGRNTEAFF
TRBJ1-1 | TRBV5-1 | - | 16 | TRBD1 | TGCGCCAGCAGCCGGACAGGGACCGTGGAGAACACTGAAGCTTTCTTT | CASSRTGTVENTEAFF